The subject of this entry is one TCR beta chain. Its antigen remains unidentified. Profiled with immunoSEQ multiplex PCR; TCRdb holds only in-frame clones, not every one. The sample has nearly 80,000 clones, approximately 84% seen once. This CDR3 has 14 amino acids. Germline CDR1 LNHDA, CDR2 SQIVND (reference sequence). V was shortened by 7 bases and J by 3 bases, with 15 bases between the two germline ends. These data belong to a study of OX40 agonist ivuxolimab in advanced cancers. Study overall: Patients were 82.7% male with ages roughly 20 to 90, mean about 65. General study findings and limits: Certain nonresponders additionally had low normalized T-cell clonal expansion. Partial responders at 0.1-3.0 mg/kg had among the lowest clonal expansion.

The specimen comprised CD4+ or CD8+ T cells sorted from blood, sampled in a trial of the OX40 agonist ivuxolimab. This receptor was identified in an adult with an advanced solid tumor such as melanoma, head and neck, liver or kidney cancer. The chain is built from TRBV19 and TRBJ1-2; TRBD1 is a possible D gene (6 bases). Here the CDR3 DNA reads TGTGCCAGTAACCGACAGGTCGACTACTATGGCTACACCTTC. It specifies CASNRQVDYYGYTF.